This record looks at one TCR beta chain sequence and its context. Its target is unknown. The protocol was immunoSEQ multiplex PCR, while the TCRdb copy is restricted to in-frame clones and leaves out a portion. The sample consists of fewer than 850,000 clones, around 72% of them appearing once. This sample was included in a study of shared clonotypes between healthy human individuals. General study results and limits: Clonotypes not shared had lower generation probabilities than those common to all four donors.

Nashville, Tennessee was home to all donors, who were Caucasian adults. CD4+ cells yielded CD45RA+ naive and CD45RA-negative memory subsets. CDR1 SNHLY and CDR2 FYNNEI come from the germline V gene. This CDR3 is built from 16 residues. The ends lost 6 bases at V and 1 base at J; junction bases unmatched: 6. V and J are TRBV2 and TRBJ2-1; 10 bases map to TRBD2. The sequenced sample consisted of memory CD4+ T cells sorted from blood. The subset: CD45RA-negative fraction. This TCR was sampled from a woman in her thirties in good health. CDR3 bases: TGTGCCAGCAGGCGGACTAGCGGAGGTTCCTACAATGAGCAGTTCTTC. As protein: CASRRTSGGSYNEQFF.